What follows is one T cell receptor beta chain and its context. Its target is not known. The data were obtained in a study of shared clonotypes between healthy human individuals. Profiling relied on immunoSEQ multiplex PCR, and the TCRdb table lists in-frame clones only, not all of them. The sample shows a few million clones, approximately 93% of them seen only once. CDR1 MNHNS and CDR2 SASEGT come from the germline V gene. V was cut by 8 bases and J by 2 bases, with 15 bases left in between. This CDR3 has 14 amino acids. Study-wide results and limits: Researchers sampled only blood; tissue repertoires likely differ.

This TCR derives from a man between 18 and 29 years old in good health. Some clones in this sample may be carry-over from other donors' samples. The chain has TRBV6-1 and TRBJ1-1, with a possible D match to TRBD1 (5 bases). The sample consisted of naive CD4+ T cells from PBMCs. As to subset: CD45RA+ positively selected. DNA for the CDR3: TGTGCCAGCTGCCGTCTTAGGGGAAACACTGAAGCTTTCTTT. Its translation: CASCRLRGNTEAFF.